Listed below are T cell receptor beta chains from one sample, sequenced in a study of tumor-infiltrating lymphocytes in primary liver carcinoma. One entry per CDR3 protein results from TCRdb running MiXCR on the multiplex PCR reads. The sample lists approximately 190,000 distinct CDR3 sequences; roughly 80% were seen once. Input material: tumor tissue from primary liver carcinoma. Receptor source: a man aged 40-50 years with primary liver carcinoma and hepatitis B virus infection. Both conserved end residues are part of each CDR3. A D gene is named only where the DNA matches it firmly. Size values are once, few and many counts, or a class for expanded clones, and some rows have none.

d_call j_call v_call clone_size cdr3_aa cdr3_nt
. TRBJ2-4 TRBV11-3 . CASSIGMIAKNIQYF TGTGCCAGCAGCATCGGGATGATAGCCAAAAATATTCAGTACTTC
. TRBJ2-7 TRBV6-1 . CASSHWTVTTLREQYF TGTGCCAGCAGTCACTGGACCGTTACCACCCTTCGGGAGCAATACTTC
. TRBJ2-3 TRBV11-1 . CDSSSGGSSVGARTDTHYF TGTGACAGCAGCTCTGGGGGAAGCTCTGTTGGAGCCCGCACAGATACCCACTATTTT
. TRBJ2-5 TRBV11-2 . CASSLRSNQETRYF TGTGCCAGCAGCCTGAGGAGTAACCAAGAGACCCGGTACTTC
TRBD2 TRBJ2-7 TRBV6-2/TRBV6-3 . CACKPGGPTSTYEQYF TGTGCCTGCAAACCGGGAGGCCCCACCTCCACCTACGAGCAATACTTC
. TRBJ1-4 TRBV29-1 . CSALFDLGKLFF TGCAGCGCTCTGTTCGATCTTGGAAAACTCTTTTTT
. TRBJ1-6 TRBV5-4 . CVNSHDNSPLHF TGTGTCAACAGCCACGATAATTCACCCCTCCACTTT
. TRBJ2-1 TRBV11-3 . CARSLGVSNNQQLF TGTGCCAGGAGCTTAGGGGTCAGCAACAATCAGCAGTTATTC
. TRBJ1-1 TRBV12-3/TRBV12-4 . CASSRQLNIEGFF TGTGCCAGCAGTCGACAGTTGAACATTGAAGGTTTCTTT
. TRBJ2-3 TRBV4-2 . CASSRDLGTRGGTQYF TGTGCCAGCAGCCGAGATTTGGGTACTAGGGGCGGTACGCAGTATTTT
. TRBJ2-5 TRBV4-2 once CASSRTNEYQETQYF TGTGCCAGCAGCAGGACGAACGAGTATCAAGAGACCCAGTACTTC
TRBD2 TRBJ2-1 TRBV11-3 . CASSLLAGSRQFF TGTGCCAGCAGCTTACTAGCGGGATCCAGGCAGTTCTTC
TRBD2 TRBJ2-2 TRBV29-1 . CSVVLTGGYTGKLFF TGCAGCGTTGTACTAACGGGAGGTTACACCGGGAAGTTGTTTTTT
. TRBJ1-5 TRBV12-3/TRBV12-4 . CASRYTGLPDQPQHF TGTGCCAGCAGGTATACAGGGCTACCAGATCAGCCCCAGCATTTT
TRBD1 TRBJ2-7 TRBV5-4 . CASILGQGGCEQYF TGTGCCAGCATCTTAGGACAGGGTGGCTGCGAGCAGTACTTC
. TRBJ2-3 TRBV11-2 . CTSSLKRHGDTQYF TGTACCAGCAGCTTAAAGCGACATGGGGATACGCAGTATTTT
. TRBJ2-3 TRBV19 . CASSYGTKTDTQYF TGTGCCAGTAGTTACGGGACCAAGACCGATACGCAGTATTTT
. TRBJ1-5 TRBV5-5 once CVSSSISNQSQHF TGTGTCAGCAGCTCAATCAGCAATCAGTCCCAGCATTTT
TRBD2 TRBJ2-2 TRBV11-2 medium-sized CASSLVTSGGTGELFF TGTGCCAGCAGCTTAGTGACTAGCGGGGGCACCGGGGAGCTGTTTTTT
. TRBJ2-3 TRBV29-1 . CIVEGGAGFTDMQYF TGCATCGTTGAGGGCGGGGCCGGCTTCACAGATATGCAGTATTTT
. TRBJ1-6 TRBV2 . CASSGTENSPLHF TGTGCCAGCAGTGGGACGGAAAATTCACCCCTCCACTTT
. TRBJ2-7 TRBV5-1 . CASNFIGLKSYEQYF TGCGCCAGCAACTTCATAGGGTTAAAATCCTACGAGCAGTACTTC
. TRBJ1-1 TRBV7-9 . CASSLHENTEVFF TGTGCCAGCAGCTTACATGAGAACACTGAAGTTTTCTTT
. TRBJ2-3 TRBV20-1 . CSVNGDTDTQYF TGCAGTGTTAACGGCGACACAGATACGCAGTATTTT
. TRBJ2-1 TRBV4-2 . CASRQVSAGYRGNEQFF TGTGCCAGCAGACAAGTTTCAGCGGGATATAGGGGGAATGAGCAGTTCTTC
TRBD1 TRBJ2-5 TRBV6-6 many CASSIRDRGTQETQYF TGTGCCAGCAGTATCCGGGACAGGGGTACCCAAGAGACCCAGTACTTC
TRBD1 TRBJ2-5 TRBV5-4 . CASSLGHQGVQETQYF TGTGCCAGTAGCCTGGGGCATCAGGGGGTTCAAGAGACCCAGTACTTC
. TRBJ2-3 TRBV12-3/TRBV12-4 . CASSPETRPDTQCF TGTGCCAGCAGTCCAGAGACTAGACCAGATACGCAGTGTTTT